This T cell receptor (beta chain) was sequenced during a study of cytomegalovirus exposure and HLA in healthy donors. The CDR3 spans 15 residues. The ends lost 6 bases at V and 6 bases at J; junction bases unmatched: 9. Per germline, CDR1 MGHDK and CDR2 SYGVNS. Notes on the study in general: Among TCR sequences, most were rare, though some public TCRs appeared in many donors. It was reported that the classifier diagnosed cytomegalovirus status with high specificity and sensitivity in both the original and validation cohorts.

Here immunoSEQ multiplex PCR was the method, and the copy in TCRdb shows in-frame clones only, minus some. The sample records around 63,000 clones, less than 96% being singletons. This clone showed up just a few times. Its specificity is unknown. Sequenced material: PBMCs. The source of this sequence is a woman aged 18-29 years in good health and CMV-seronegative. The chain uses TRBV25-1 and TRBJ1-5, with 9 bases that match TRBD1. The CDR3 coding sequence is TGTGCCAGCAGCCCCAAGGGACAGGGCGGTCAGCCCCAGCATTTT. Its protein is CASSPKGQGGQPQHF.